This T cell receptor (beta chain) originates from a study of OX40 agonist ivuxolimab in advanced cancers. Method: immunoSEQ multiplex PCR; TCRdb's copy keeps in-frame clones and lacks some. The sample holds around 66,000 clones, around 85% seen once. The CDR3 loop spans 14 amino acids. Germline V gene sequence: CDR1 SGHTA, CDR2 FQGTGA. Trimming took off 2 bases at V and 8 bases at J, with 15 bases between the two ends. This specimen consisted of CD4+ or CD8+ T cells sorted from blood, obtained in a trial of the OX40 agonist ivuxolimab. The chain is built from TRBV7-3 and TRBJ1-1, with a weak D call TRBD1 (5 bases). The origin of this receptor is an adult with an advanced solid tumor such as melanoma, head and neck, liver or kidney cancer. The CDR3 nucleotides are TGTGCCAGCAGCTTACAGGGAAGAGGAACAGAAGCTTTCTTT. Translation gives CASSLQGRGTEAFF. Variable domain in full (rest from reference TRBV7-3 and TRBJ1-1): GAGVSQTPSNKVTEKGKYVELRCDPISGHTALYWYRQSLGQGPEFLIYFQGTGAADDSGLPNDRFFAVRPEGSVSTLKIQRTERGDSAVYLCASSLQGRGTEAFFGQGTRLTVV.